This T cell receptor (beta chain) was found in a study of CD8+ T cells in alopecia areata. Those with alopecia areata gave lesional scalp punch biopsies and peripheral blood. Germline V lookup: CDR1 SGHNT, CDR2 YYREEE (reference sequence). V was clipped by 5 bases and J by 1 base, with 6 bases between them. This CDR3 has 12 amino acids. Following extraction, RNA underwent reverse transcription to cDNA, which served as the sequencing template. Sequencing was performed with immunoSEQ multiplex PCR; in TCRdb, only in-frame clones are kept and a portion is missing. The sample contains 110,000 to 150,000 clones, 51% of which appear only once.

The V call is TRBV5-4, the J call TRBJ2-5; D possibly corresponds to TRBD1 (6 bases). The sequence derives from a human donor with alopecia areata. This specimen was CD4+ T cells sorted from blood, taken at week 0. The CDR3 loop reads CASRQGQETQYF. CDR3 DNA: TGTGCCAGCAGACAGGGCCAAGAGACCCAGTACTTC.